What follows are 17 T cell receptor beta chains derived from one specimen sequenced in a study of Tregs in tolerant kidney transplant recipients (dated by TCRdb to about 2019). Antigens of these TCRs are unknown. Library preparation employed the immunoSEQ multiplex PCR assay. TCRdb mirrors the immuneACCESS table, restricted to in-frame sequences. Some clones are absent from its copies; in checked studies, under half trace to an unresolved V gene, and the reason for the others is unknown. The sample table lists 2,600 or so clones, approximately 46% of them with a count of one. 7% to 8.5% of the sample is held by the ten biggest clonotypes. The sequenced sample consisted of Tregs from blood cultured with allogeneic cells. The receptors derive from a human donor in good health.

The V call is TRBV18, the J call TRBJ2-1; TRBD2 matches 7 bases. V lost 2 bases, J lost 4 bases, and 8 bases stayed unmatched. From germline, CDR1 is KGHSH and CDR2 LQKENI. CDR3 length: 16 residues. CDR3 bases: TGTGCCAGCTCACCAATTTCTGCCGGGAGGTACAATGAGCAGTTCTTC. Protein sequence: CASSPISAGRYNEQFF.

The J gene is TRBJ2-1, the V gene TRBV10-3; a weak D match, TRBD2 (5 bases). CDR1 is ENHRY, CDR2 SYGVKD, per germline. The CDR3 contains 12 residues. The V end was cut by 0 bases, the J end by 9 bases, with 6 bases between. The CDR3 bases are TGTGCCATCAGTGAGTCTGGGAGTGAGCAGTTCTTC. Amino acid sequence: CAISESGSEQFF.

In its sample, this clone ranks as medium-sized. This sequence joins TRBV7-8 and TRBJ1-6; no definite D call. Looked up from germline, CDR1 is SGHVS and CDR2 is FQNEAQ. With 1 base removed from V and 14 bases from J, the gap between germline ends came to 6 bases. The CDR3 is made up of 11 amino acids. CDR3 amino acids: CASSLVGALHF. For the CDR3, the DNA is TGTGCCAGCAGCTTAGTTGGGGCCCTCCACTTT.

The genes are TRBV6-6 and TRBJ1-2; D is uncertain. Trimming removed 6 bases from V and 5 bases from J, with 7 bases in between. This CDR3 is 11 amino acids long. CDR1 MNHNY and CDR2 SVGAGI come from the germline V gene (reference sequence). DNA of the CDR3: TGTGCCAGCAGGACCCGTTATGGCTACACCTTC. Translating it yields CASRTRYGYTF.

This chain uses TRBV29-1 with TRBJ1-1, with D hard to call. From germline, CDR1 is SQVTM and CDR2 ANQGSEA. The CDR3 covers 12 residues. Trimming took 7 bases from V and 5 from J, leaving 14 bases between them. As DNA, the CDR3 is TGCAGCGAGTACAGCGGTCAGACTGAAGCTTTCTTT. Translating gives CSEYSGQTEAFF.

The chain uses TRBV28 and TRBJ1-1, with 9 bases matching TRBD1. The CDR3 has 13 amino acids. Germline V CDR1 and CDR2: MDHEN, SYDVKM. V gave up 7 bases and J gave up 6 bases; unmatched junction bases: 6. The CDR3 region is CASTTGGRAEAFF. Written as DNA, the CDR3 is TGTGCCAGCACCACAGGGGGCCGGGCTGAAGCTTTCTTT.

This chain links TRBV20-1 with TRBJ1-2, with a tentative D call TRBD1 (5 bases). The germline V and J ends were trimmed by 7 bases and 4 bases, with 10 bases remaining between them. CDR1 is DFQATT and CDR2 is SNEGSKA in the germline V gene (reference sequence). The CDR3 length is 11 residues. The CDR3 spells CSGWGGYGYTF. The CDR3 coding sequence is TGCAGTGGCTGGGGGGGCTATGGCTACACCTTC.

This sequence joins TRBV5-1 and TRBJ1-4; 7 positions agree with TRBD1. The CDR3 sequence is 16 residues long. The V segment lost 0 bases and the J segment 4 bases; nucleotides outside the gene matches: 6. Per the germline V gene, CDR1 is SGHRS and CDR2 is YFSETQ. DNA of the CDR3: TGCGCCAGCAGCTTGGCAGGCAGGGGGAATAATGAAAAACTGTTTTTT. It encodes CASSLAGRGNNEKLFF.

V is TRBV5-4 and J is TRBJ2-7; D is possibly TRBD1 (6 bases). The germline V and J ends were trimmed by 4 bases and 3 bases, with 17 bases remaining between them. Germline V gives CDR1 SGHNT, CDR2 YYREEE (reference sequence). The CDR3 has 15 amino acids. CDR3 DNA sequence: TGTGCCAGCAGCCAAGATTTCGCAGGGGACTACGAGCAGTACTTC. Translated: CASSQDFAGDYEQYF.

This clone occurred a few times. The chain employs TRBV29-1 and TRBJ2-1, with TRBD1 identical over 8 bases. With V trimmed by 7 bases and J by 3 bases, 14 bases remained unmatched. CDR1 is SQVTM and CDR2 is ANQGSEA in the germline V gene. This CDR3 spans 16 amino acids. The CDR3 reads CSADRGPLRRYNEQFF. CDR3 nucleotide sequence: TGCAGCGCAGACAGGGGACCCCTTCGTCGCTACAATGAGCAGTTCTTC.

This clone has just a few counts. This sequence joins TRBV5-1 and TRBJ1-2; 7 nucleotides align to TRBD1. CDR1 SGHRS and CDR2 YFSETQ come from the germline V gene. V shed 0 bases and J 3 bases; nucleotides not matched to a gene: 2. The length of the CDR3 is 14 residues. The CDR3 is CASSLGDSHYGYTF. DNA of the CDR3: TGCGCCAGCAGCTTGGGGGACAGCCACTATGGCTACACCTTC.

This clone has more than one count but fewer than ten. CDR3 loop: CASSYSGQSAYEQYF. The CDR3 nucleotides read TGTGCCAGCAGTTACTCGGGACAGTCCGCCTACGAGCAGTACTTC. This chain uses TRBV6-5 with TRBJ2-7, with 7 bases identical to TRBD1. The ends lost 0 bases at V and 2 bases at J; junction bases unmatched: 4. There are 15 residues in the CDR3. Germline values: CDR1 MNHEY, CDR2 SVGAGI.

The V and J genes are TRBV11-2 and TRBJ2-6; no clear D. CDR1 SGHAT and CDR2 FQNNGV come from the germline V gene. Trimming pared 1 base from V and 0 bases from J, leaving 16 bases between. This CDR3 comprises 19 residues. CDR3 nucleotide sequence: TGTGCCAGCAGCTTAGGGCCCCGAGGCCGGGCCTCTGGGGCCAACGTCCTGACTTTC. This gives the protein CASSLGPRGRASGANVLTF.

The V and J genes are TRBV18 and TRBJ2-3; 13 nucleotides agree with TRBD2. V gave up 5 bases and J gave up 4 bases; unmatched junction bases: 15. Germline V gives CDR1 KGHSH, CDR2 LQKENI. This CDR3 is built from 19 residues. Here the CDR3 reads CASSRLAGGSFGSADTQYF. In DNA form, the CDR3 reads TGTGCCAGCTCAAGACTAGCGGGAGGTTCATTTGGGAGCGCAGATACGCAGTATTTT.

This clone came up a few times. The rearrangement links TRBV6-5 to TRBJ2-1, with 8 positions matching TRBD2. This CDR3 has 14 residues. Germline assignment: CDR1 MNHEY and CDR2 SVGAGI. Trimming removed 10 bases from V and 5 bases from J; junction bases left unmatched: 10. CDR3 bases: TGTGCCACCACGGGGACTAGGGGCCACAATGAGCAGTTCTTC. Translation: CATTGTRGHNEQFF.

The chain employs TRBV6-5 and TRBJ2-7, with a possible D match to TRBD2 (5 bases). Trimming stripped 6 bases from V and 2 bases from J, with 17 bases between. This CDR3 has 15 residues. Looked up from germline, CDR1 is MNHEY and CDR2 is SVGAGI. The CDR3 is CASRYGVGATYEQYF. As DNA, the CDR3 is TGTGCCAGCAGATACGGAGTGGGAGCGACCTACGAGCAGTACTTC.

This clone was recorded once. The genes are TRBV6-4 and TRBJ2-3; D ambiguous. Germline CDR1 is MRHNA and CDR2 is SNTAGT. This CDR3 is built from 15 residues. V was clipped by 6 bases and J by 0 bases, with 13 bases between them. CDR3 amino acids: CASSLYTSSTDTQYF. CDR3 DNA sequence: TGTGCCAGCAGCCTCTACACGTCTAGCACAGATACGCAGTATTTT.